This is a list of T cell receptor beta chains from one sample in a study of beta chain features in type 1 diabetes. Assay used: immunoSEQ multiplex PCR; TCRdb lists only in-frame clones, some missing. The sample includes about 340,000 clones, approximately 15% seen only once; the top ten take roughly 0.015%. The sample taken for sequencing was naive CD4+ T cells from blood. Receptors were obtained from a woman younger than 30 with type 1 diabetes. CDR3s include the opening cysteine and the closing phenylalanine or tryptophan. A D gene is named only where the DNA matches it firmly. Clone size is stated in some rows and not others, as once, few, many or a class when expanded.

TRBD2,TRBV7-2,TRBJ2-1,few,TGTGCCAGCAGCTCTGGCGGGAGGCTCAATGAGCAGTTCTTC,CASSSGGRLNEQFF
TRBD2,TRBV10-3,TRBJ2-7,-,TGTGCCATCAGTGAGAGACTAGCGGGAGTCTCCTACGAGCAGTACTTC,CAISERLAGVSYEQYF
-,TRBV21-1,TRBJ2-7,few,TGTGCCAGCAGCATTGCTGAAGGAGCGGGCCGGGACGAGCAGTACTTC,CASSIAEGAGRDEQYF
-,TRBV9,TRBJ2-3,few,TGTGCCAGCAGCGTAGCAACGGGGGGCCATACGCAGTATTTT,CASSVATGGHTQYF
TRBD1,TRBV15,TRBJ1-3,-,TGTGCCACCAGCAGAGATACCCCCTTCGGGACAGGGTGGAACACCATATATTTT,CATSRDTPFGTGWNTIYF
TRBD2,TRBV29-1,TRBJ2-7,-,TGCAGCGTCGCTAGCGGGAGAGCTACTTACGAGCAGTACTTC,CSVASGRATYEQYF
TRBD2,TRBV25-1,TRBJ2-1,-,TGTGCCAGCAGTGAGTCCCAGACTAGCGGGAGTTACAATGAGCAGTTCTTC,CASSESQTSGSYNEQFF
-,TRBV27,TRBJ1-2,-,TGTGCCAGCAGCCCGGGCAGGGCTGCCTATGGCTACACCTTC,CASSPGRAAYGYTF
-,TRBV19,TRBJ2-6,-,TGTGCCAGTAGCGAAAACACAGGTGCTGGGGCCAACGTCCTGACTTTC,CASSENTGAGANVLTF
TRBD1,TRBV7-8,TRBJ2-6,few,TGTGCCAGCAGCCCTACCGGGACAGCCTCTCCCTCTGGGGCCAACGTCCTGACTTTC,CASSPTGTASPSGANVLTF
TRBD2,TRBV5-1,TRBJ2-4,few,TGCGCCAGCTCAGGTGGGACTAGCGGCACACTTTCCAAAAACATTCAGTACTTC,CASSGGTSGTLSKNIQYF
TRBD1,TRBV5-1,TRBJ2-2,few,TGCGCCAGCAGACAGGGGGGGAACACCGGGGAGCTGTTTTTT,CASRQGGNTGELFF
TRBD1,TRBV9,TRBJ1-4,-,TGTGCCAGCAGCCCCAGGACAGGGGAAGGTGAAAAACTGTTTTTT,CASSPRTGEGEKLFF
-,TRBV30,TRBJ1-2,-,TGTGCCTGGAGTGTACGACTGCCCTTC,CAWSVRLPF
TRBD2,TRBV18,TRBJ2-7,-,TGTGCCAGCTCACCCCTGAGGGGCGGGAGGGCCGTCGAGCAGTACTTC,CASSPLRGGRAVEQYF
-,TRBV18,TRBJ1-5,few,TGTGCCAGCTCACCAAACAGGGACAATCAGCCCCAGCATTTT,CASSPNRDNQPQHF
TRBD1,TRBV27,TRBJ1-1,-,TGTGCCAGCAGTCCGTGGACAGGGGAGGCTGAAGCTTTCTTT,CASSPWTGEAEAFF
TRBD1,TRBV18,TRBJ1-2,-,TGTGCCAGCTCGCCACCACTGGGACAGGATTATGGCTACACCTTC,CASSPPLGQDYGYTF
-,TRBV5-1,TRBJ2-5,few,TGCGCCAGCAGCTTGGAAAGGTGGCGGCTAGCGAGGGGAGAGACCCAGTACTTC,CASSLERWRLARGETQYF
TRBD1,TRBV25-1,TRBJ1-5,few,TGTGCCAGCATAAGAGACAGGGGGCGGCTCTATCAGCCCCAGCATTTT,CASIRDRGRLYQPQHF